The 27 T cell receptor beta chains below come from one sample, sequenced in a study of T cell repertoires in cytomegalovirus infection. TCRdb re-called the reads through MiXCR, storing one row per CDR3 protein. The repertoire includes 65,000 to 85,000 distinct CDR3 sequences, 28% of them detected once, and 59% sits in the top ten. These TCRs are of unknown antigen specificity. Sequences were derived from CD8+ T cells from cultured PBMCs, sampled from culture after CMV antigen stimulation. These receptors came from a human donor in good health (CMV status not recorded). Some clones in this sample may be carry-over from other donors' samples.

This clonotype was counted a few times. This rearrangement joins TRBV10-3 to TRBJ1-1, with TRBD1 as a possible D gene (6 bases). This CDR3 is built from 15 residues. The germline V gene encodes CDR1 ENHRY and CDR2 SYGVKD. V was trimmed by 2 bases and J by 0 bases, leaving 10 bases between them. As DNA, the CDR3 is TGTGCCATCAGTGAGCGAGGGGGGATGAACACTGAAGCTTTCTTT. This encodes CAISERGGMNTEAFF.

V usage is TRBV6-5 and J usage is TRBJ2-1; 14 nucleotides align to TRBD2. J was trimmed by 4 bases and V by 4 bases; bases with no gene match: 9. Germline V gene sequence: CDR1 MNHEY, CDR2 SVGAGI. The CDR3 covers 18 residues. Written as DNA, the CDR3 is TGTGCCAGCAGTTCATTATCGACTAGCGGGGGGGTATACAATGAGCAGTTCTTC. Its translation is CASSSLSTSGGVYNEQFF.

This chain joins TRBV7-6 and TRBJ1-1; D may be TRBD1 (5 bases). This CDR3 has 18 residues. V lost 4 bases to trimming and J lost 2 bases, with 23 bases between them. Germline loops: CDR1 SGHVS, CDR2 FNYEAQ. CDR3 in DNA: TGTGCCAGCAGCTCCCTTATGCCTCCGACAGCCAAAAACACTGAAGCTTTCTTT. It is translated as CASSSLMPPTAKNTEAFF.

This clonotype has more than one count but fewer than ten. J is TRBJ1-2 and V is TRBV27; D is unresolved. CDR1 and CDR2 (germline): MNHEY, SMNVEV (reference sequence). The CDR3 contains 13 residues. V was clipped by 6 bases and J by 2 bases, with 10 bases between them. The CDR3 reads CASSRTPNYGYTF. In nucleotides, the CDR3 is TGTGCCAGCAGCCGTACACCGAACTATGGCTACACCTTC.

The chain links TRBV15 to TRBJ2-3; D is unclear. The CDR3 runs to 17 residues. Trimming pared 4 bases from V and 2 bases from J, leaving 19 bases between. Germline V gene lookup returns CDR1 LNHNV and CDR2 YYDKDF (reference sequence). The CDR3 bases are TGTGCCACCAGCACCTCCTCTACAGTTCAGGTCACAGATACGCAGTATTTT. Residues: CATSTSSTVQVTDTQYF.

The CDR3 loop reads CASGGPNYGYTF. In DNA, the CDR3 is TGTGCCAGCGGGGGGCCCAACTATGGCTACACCTTC. This chain uses TRBV7-9 with TRBJ1-2, with a possible D match to TRBD1 (6 bases). CDR3 length: 12 amino acids. Germline V lookup: CDR1 SEHNR, CDR2 FQNEAQ (reference sequence). Trimming shortened V by 8 bases and J by 2 bases, and 9 bases separated the two germline ends.

There are a few counts of this clonotype. The chain recombines TRBV5-1 with TRBJ1-5; D perhaps matches TRBD1 (5 bases). Trimming cost V 1 base and J 0 bases, with 14 bases left between them. The V gene's germline CDR1 is SGHRS and CDR2 YFSETQ. CDR3 size: 17 residues. CDR3 sequence (DNA): TGCGCCAGCAGCTTGCGGGGCCGGAGGTATAGCAATCAGCCCCAGCATTTT. This encodes CASSLRGRRYSNQPQHF.

This clonotype was seen a few times. The chain employs TRBV9 and TRBJ1-5; possible D gene TRBD1, 5 bases. The CDR3 length is 15 residues. Germline CDR1 and CDR2: SGDLS and YYNGEE. V lost 4 bases, J lost 2 bases, and 13 bases lay in between. The CDR3 DNA follows: TGTGCCAGCAGCCCCGAGGGGTATGGCAATCAGCCCCAGCATTTT. Its translation is CASSPEGYGNQPQHF.

The CDR3 protein is CASSPDRGNGYTF. CDR3 in DNA: TGTGCCAGCAGCCCCGACAGGGGAAATGGCTACACCTTC. This sequence joins TRBV6-1 and TRBJ1-2; 8 bases line up with TRBD1. Per germline, CDR1 MNHNS and CDR2 SASEGT. The V and J ends lost 6 bases and 6 bases, in that order; junction bases with no gene match: 6. The CDR3 covers 13 residues.

The chain uses TRBV3-1 and TRBJ2-3, with 7 bases matching TRBD2. Trimming cost V 4 bases and J 4 bases; bases outside gene matches: 11. This CDR3 comprises 16 residues. The V gene's germline CDR1 is LGHDT and CDR2 YNNKEL (reference sequence). DNA for the CDR3: TGTGCCAGCAGCCTAACCCGAGGCGGGAGCCCAGATACGCAGTATTTT. Protein sequence: CASSLTRGGSPDTQYF.

This clonotype was observed a few times. The chain has TRBV6-2 or TRBV6-3 and TRBJ2-7; 11 bases are a match to TRBD2. Germline V gives CDR1 MNHEY, CDR2 SVGEGT. This CDR3 has 15 amino acids. With V trimmed by 6 bases and J by 2 bases, 6 bases remained unmatched. In DNA, the CDR3 is TGTGCCAGCAGGCTGAATAGCGGGAGGGCCTACGAGCAGTACTTC. It specifies CASRLNSGRAYEQYF.

This clonotype was picked up many times. V gene TRBV4-3 combines with J gene TRBJ1-6, with a tentative D call TRBD1 (6 bases). V shed 1 base and J shed 7 bases, with 14 bases lying between them. Germline CDR1 is LGHNA and CDR2 is YSLEER. The CDR3 is 16 amino acids. CDR3 residues: CASSQGLWTANSPLHF. CDR3 bases: TGCGCCAGCAGCCAAGGGCTTTGGACAGCCAATTCACCCCTCCACTTT.

V gene TRBV15 combines with J gene TRBJ2-1, with 8 bases identical to TRBD1. V gave up 5 bases and J gave up 8 bases; unmatched junction bases: 8. CDR3 length: 14 residues. Per the germline V gene, CDR1 is LNHNV and CDR2 is YYDKDF (reference sequence). The CDR3 nucleotides read TGTGCCACCAGCTTCGGGACAGGAAAGGATGAGCAGTTCTTC. It yields the protein CATSFGTGKDEQFF.

The gene calls are TRBV15 and TRBJ1-1, with D tentatively TRBD1 (5 bases). The V end was cut by 4 bases, the J end by 8 bases, with 11 bases between. The length of the CDR3 is 12 residues. Germline CDR1 and CDR2: LNHNV and YYDKDF (reference sequence). CDR3 bases: TGTGCCACCAGCATGATCGGGGCCGAAGCTTTCTTT. It specifies CATSMIGAEAFF.

Regarding this clonotype: Compared with germline, one end of the junction differs, possibly owing to a read error. The rearrangement uses TRBV6-6 and TRBJ1-5; D gene ambiguous. CDR1 and CDR2 from the germline V gene are MNHNY and SVGAGI (reference sequence). This CDR3 contains 13 residues. CDR3 bases: TGTGCCAGCAATGGGAATAGCAGTCAGACCCAGCATTTT. This sequence encodes CASNGNSSQTQHF.

This clonotype has ten or more counts. The gene calls are TRBV6-6 and TRBJ2-1; D perhaps matches TRBD1 (5 bases). V gave up 5 bases and J gave up 4 bases, with 12 bases separating them. Germline-derived CDR1 and CDR2 are MNHNY and SVGAGI (reference sequence). This CDR3 has 14 residues. CDR3 DNA sequence: TGTGCCAGCAGTCCAAAGGGGTATTACAATGAGCAGTTCTTC. This gives the protein CASSPKGYYNEQFF.

This clonotype was found a few times. V is TRBV4-1 and J is TRBJ2-5; D is perhaps TRBD2 (5 bases). CDR1 and CDR2 from the germline V gene are MGHRA and YSYEKL. CDR3 length: 13 amino acids. Deletions cut 0 bases from V and 4 bases from J, with 6 bases between. CDR3 DNA: TGCGCCAGCAGCCAAGAGGGGAGAGAGACCCAGTACTTC. Protein sequence: CASSQEGRETQYF.

This chain connects TRBV9 to TRBJ1-2, with D tentatively TRBD1 (5 bases). Germline V CDR1 and CDR2: SGDLS, YYNGEE. Trimming stripped 0 bases from V and 3 bases from J, with 15 bases between. The CDR3 contains 16 residues. In nucleotides, the CDR3 is TGTGCCAGCAGCGTAGCCCCTCGGGGGGGGGACTATGGCTACACCTTC. Protein sequence: CASSVAPRGGDYGYTF.

The J gene is TRBJ2-2, the V gene TRBV6-2 or TRBV6-3, with 7 bases fitting TRBD1. The CDR3 has 15 amino acids. V shed 2 bases, J shed 4 bases, and the junction held 4 bases outside the gene matches. The germline V gene encodes CDR1 MNHEY and CDR2 SVGEGT. CDR3: CASSYEGALTGELFF. The CDR3 bases are TGTGCCAGCAGTTACGAGGGGGCGCTCACCGGGGAGCTGTTTTTT.

This clonotype was seen a handful of times. An end of the junction does not agree with germline; a read error may underlie this. The CDR3 DNA reads TGTGCCAGCAGTGACATAAGGGACACCGAAGCTTTCTTT. The encoded protein is CASSDIRDTEAFF. The chain recombines TRBV9 with TRBJ1-1; the D gene is possibly TRBD1 (6 bases). The CDR3 consists of 13 residues. Germline loops: CDR1 SGDLS, CDR2 YYNGEE.

The gene calls are TRBV20-1 and TRBJ2-7, with 10 positions matching TRBD1. The CDR3 has 13 amino acids. With 6 bases clipped from V and 7 bases from J, the junction kept 9 bases outside the gene matches. Germline lookup yields CDR1 DFQATT and CDR2 SNEGSKA (reference sequence). Here the CDR3 DNA reads TGCAGTGCAGGGACCGGGACAGGGGAAGAGCAGTACTTC. Protein sequence: CSAGTGTGEEQYF.

The V and J genes are TRBV6-6 and TRBJ1-1; TRBD1 agrees at 7 bases. Germline lookup yields CDR1 MNHNY and CDR2 SVGAGI (reference sequence). CDR3 length: 14 amino acids. V lost 8 bases and J lost 3; bases outside the gene matches: 9. CDR3 loop: CASSGSGGYTEAFF. The CDR3 nucleotides read TGTGCCAGCTCCGGATCAGGGGGGTACACTGAAGCTTTCTTT.

The chain uses TRBV4-3 and TRBJ1-2, with D maybe TRBD1 (5 bases). V was cut by 5 bases and J by 2 bases, with 12 bases left in between. Germline V gene lookup returns CDR1 LGHNA and CDR2 YSLEER. This CDR3 region has 14 residues. As DNA, the CDR3 is TGCGCCAGCAGCATAGGGGCGGCCAACTATGGCTACACCTTC. It is translated as CASSIGAANYGYTF.

J is TRBJ1-6 and V is TRBV11-2; D possibly corresponds to TRBD1 (6 bases). Per the germline V gene, CDR1 is SGHAT and CDR2 is FQNNGV. This CDR3 is 14 amino acids long. Trimming removed 1 base at V and 5 bases at J, with 6 bases between. The CDR3 sequence: CASSLAGDNSPLHF. CDR3 bases: TGTGCCAGCAGCTTAGCAGGGGATAATTCACCCCTCCACTTT.

In nucleotides, the CDR3 is TGTGCCAGCAGCCGCTCCACAGATACGCAGTATTTT. Protein: CASSRSTDTQYF. The rearrangement uses TRBV7-6 and TRBJ2-3, with D hard to call. The CDR3 covers 12 residues. Germline-derived CDR1 and CDR2 are SGHVS and FNYEAQ. Trimming stripped 5 bases from V and 2 bases from J, with 5 bases between.

The chain joins TRBV10-3 to TRBJ1-6; D not certain. CDR1 is ENHRY and CDR2 is SYGVKD in the germline V gene. This CDR3 has 17 residues. Trimming stripped 0 bases from V and 7 bases from J, with 16 bases between. The CDR3 here is CAISESGNLQQNSPLHF. The CDR3 DNA is TGTGCCATCAGTGAGTCCGGGAACTTACAACAGAATTCACCCCTCCACTTT.

The chain uses TRBV28 and TRBJ2-7, with 7 bases aligning to TRBD1. The CDR3 length is 16 residues. Germline loops: CDR1 MDHEN, CDR2 SYDVKM. With 4 bases clipped from V and 6 bases from J, the junction kept 15 bases outside the gene matches. The CDR3 DNA reads as TGTGCCAGCAGTTCCACCCGATCGAGGGGGCTGGGCGAGCAGTACTTC. This sequence encodes CASSSTRSRGLGEQYF.